This T cell receptor beta chain appears in the sequencing data of a study of regulatory T cells in long-lasting Graves disease. Study-wide results and limits: Newly diagnosed Graves' patients had higher TCR diversity than persistent ones. Persistent disease was associated with favored TRBV28 usage and with favored use of TRBJ1-2 and TRBJ2-5. New patients shared fewer public clonotypes (approximately 1,000) than persistent patients did (2,741).

Library construction for TCR beta used iRepertoire HTBI primers and Arm-PCR of CDR3 regions. One entry per CDR3 protein results from TCRdb running MiXCR on the multiplex PCR reads. Of roughly 470,000 distinct CDR3 sequences listed, less than 25% are singletons. Comments on this clonotype: What it recognizes is unknown.

Germline values: CDR1 SGHTA, CDR2 FQGNSA. Trimming pared 5 bases from V and 0 bases from J, leaving 11 bases between. The CDR3 covers 15 residues. Time point reported: persistent/refractory GD, antithyroid drugs over 5 years with positive TRAb. PBMC-extracted RNA yielded the TCR library. It was American Thyroid Association guidelines that determined Graves' disease diagnosis. The chain joins TRBV7-2 to TRBJ1-5, with D possibly being TRBD1 (5 bases). This TCR came from a female donor with Graves disease. Sequenced here: peripheral blood mononuclear cells (PBMCs), sampled when the disease was refractory, from a patient treated with antithyroid drugs. The CDR3 loop is CASSPGPFSNQPQHF. For the CDR3, the DNA is TGTGCCAGCAGCCCGGGACCCTTTAGCAATCAGCCCCAGCATTTT.